These 18 T cell receptor beta chains originate from one sample sequenced in a study of T cells expressing NK-cell markers. TCRdb reprocessed the 5' RACE reads and keeps a single row for each CDR3 protein, giving no DNA. The sample shows approximately 440,000 distinct CDR3 sequences, and 1.4% sits with its ten largest clones. What was sequenced was blood T cells: a sorted CD56 or NKG2C T cell subset, CD4+ or CD8+ T cells, or bulk PBMC T cells (not recorded which). The receptors originated from a woman aged 45-60 years in good health.

The V call is TRBV4-1, the J call TRBJ1-4; as DNA is missing, the TRBD1 call by TCRdb cannot be tested. CDR1 and CDR2 (germline): MGHRA, YSYEKL. The CDR3 contains 20 residues. CDR3 in amino acids: CASSLVRDREDRTTNEKLFF.

CDR3 sequence reads: CASSLLGLVGGEQYF. The chain recombines TRBV7-9 with TRBJ2-7; TCRdb proposes TRBD2, but this gene call is untestable without DNA. Germline assignment: CDR1 SEHNR and CDR2 FQNEAQ (reference sequence). This CDR3 spans 15 amino acids.

The rearrangement uses TRBV11-2 and TRBJ2-1; TCRdb proposes TRBD1, but this gene call is untestable without DNA. Germline loops: CDR1 SGHAT, CDR2 FQNNGV. This CDR3 spans 13 amino acids. CDR3 protein: CASSFGGHNEQFF. Full variable domain (outside the CDR3, taken from reference TRBV11-2 and TRBJ2-1): EAGVAQSPRYKIIEKRQSVAFWCNPISGHATLYWYQQILGQGPKLLIQFQNNGVVDDSQLPKDRFSAERLKGVDSTLKIQPAKLEDSAVYLCASSFGGHNEQFFGPGTRLTVL.

The J gene is TRBJ2-3, the V gene TRBV30; no DNA is available, so the TRBD2 call from TCRdb remains unchecked. Germline values: CDR1 GTSNPN, CDR2 SVGIG (reference sequence). The CDR3 covers 15 residues. The CDR3 loop is CAWRGLAKSTDTQYF.

The J gene is TRBJ1-5, the V gene TRBV20-1. This CDR3 contains 14 residues. CDR1 and CDR2 (germline): DFQATT, SNEGSKA (reference sequence). The CDR3 loop reads CSAGGERSNQPQHF.

V and J are TRBV20-1 and TRBJ2-2. The CDR3 has 11 amino acids. Germline V lookup: CDR1 DFQATT, CDR2 SNEGSKA (reference sequence). The CDR3 sequence is CSARDEEELFF.

V is TRBV15 and J is TRBJ2-1; there is no DNA to check the TCRdb D call of TRBD1. The CDR3 spans 18 residues. CDR1 and CDR2 from the germline V gene are LNHNV and YYDKDF (reference sequence). The CDR3 is CATSRENLGRHPYNEQFF.

The CDR3 loop reads CASSLSLAGVGTGELFF. The chain combines TRBV5-5 with TRBJ2-2; TCRdb designates TRBD2, a call that cannot be tested without DNA. The germline gives CDR1 SGHKS, CDR2 YYEKEE (reference sequence). The length of the CDR3 is 17 residues. The whole variable domain, remainder taken from reference TRBV5-5 and TRBJ2-2, is DAGVTQSPTHLIKTRGQQVTLRCSPISGHKSVSWYQQVLGQGPQFIFQYYEKEERGRGNFPDRFSARQFPNYSSELNVNALLLGDSALYLCASSLSLAGVGTGELFFGEGSRLTVL.

The chain has TRBV12-3 or TRBV12-4 and TRBJ2-3; checking the TCRdb D call of TRBD1 is not possible without DNA. This CDR3 region has 15 residues. The CDR3 protein is CATVPGTSSTDTQYF.

V gene TRBV12-3 or TRBV12-4 combines with J gene TRBJ1-1; TCRdb's D gene call, TRBD1, goes unchecked for lack of DNA. The CDR3 sequence is 13 residues long. CDR3 sequence reads: CASSLQGAAEAFF.

This sequence joins TRBV24-1 and TRBJ1-5. This CDR3 contains 15 residues. Per germline, CDR1 KGHDR and CDR2 SFDVKD. The CDR3: CATSDTAVGNQPQHF.

Here the CDR3 reads CSVQGLQETQYF. This chain uses TRBV29-1 with TRBJ2-5. This CDR3 contains 12 residues. Germline values: CDR1 SQVTM, CDR2 ANQGSEA.

The gene calls are TRBV15 and TRBJ1-1; with no DNA, the TCRdb D assignment of TRBD1 cannot be verified. The CDR3 covers 13 residues. Germline CDR1 LNHNV, CDR2 YYDKDF (reference sequence). CDR3 sequence: CATRGNRFTEAFF.

The chain carries TRBV6-5 and TRBJ2-1; TCRdb's assignment of TRBD1 cannot be checked, as there is no DNA. This CDR3 is built from 22 residues. From germline, CDR1 is MNHEY and CDR2 SVGAGI. This chain's CDR3 is CASSYSNPRRTNRPLSYNEQFF.

V is TRBV3-1 and J is TRBJ2-7; the D call from TCRdb, TRBD1, cannot be confirmed without DNA. In germline, CDR1 is LGHDT, CDR2 YNNKEL (reference sequence). There are 16 residues in the CDR3. CDR3 sequence: CASSQDGTEPSYEQYF.

The chain combines TRBV12-3 or TRBV12-4 with TRBJ1-5; TCRdb's D call of TRBD1 is untestable without DNA. The CDR3 loop spans 17 amino acids. This chain's CDR3 is CASSPRGGSYSNQPQHF.

The genes are TRBV29-1 and TRBJ2-5; the TCRdb D gene call, TRBD1, has no DNA to confirm it. Germline V gives CDR1 SQVTM, CDR2 ANQGSEA. This CDR3 has 13 amino acids. The CDR3 reads CSGRGGDQETQYF.

The V and J genes are TRBV11-2 and TRBJ2-7; the TCRdb call, TRBD2, lacks DNA for checking. This CDR3 comprises 17 residues. Germline assignment: CDR1 SGHAT and CDR2 FQNNGV. The CDR3 sequence: CASSSTRGPRVSYEQYF. The full variable domain, its missing parts supplied by reference TRBV11-2 and TRBJ2-7, is EAGVAQSPRYKIIEKRQSVAFWCNPISGHATLYWYQQILGQGPKLLIQFQNNGVVDDSQLPKDRFSAERLKGVDSTLKIQPAKLEDSAVYLCASSSTRGPRVSYEQYFGPGTRLTVT.